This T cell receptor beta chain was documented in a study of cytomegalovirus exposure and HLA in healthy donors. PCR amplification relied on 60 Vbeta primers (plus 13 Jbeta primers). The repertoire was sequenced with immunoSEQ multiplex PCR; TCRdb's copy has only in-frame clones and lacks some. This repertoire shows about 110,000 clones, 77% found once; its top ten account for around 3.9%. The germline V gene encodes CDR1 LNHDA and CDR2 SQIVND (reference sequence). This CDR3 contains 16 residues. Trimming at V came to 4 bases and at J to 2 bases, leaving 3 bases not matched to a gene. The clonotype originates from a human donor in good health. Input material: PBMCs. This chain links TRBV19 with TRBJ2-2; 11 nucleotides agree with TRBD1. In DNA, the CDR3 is TGTGCCAGTAGTACTCGGACAGGGGGCAACACCGGGGAGCTGTTTTTT. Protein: CASSTRTGGNTGELFF. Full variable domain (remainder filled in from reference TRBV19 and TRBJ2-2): DGGITQSPKYLFRKEGQNVTLSCEQNLNHDAMYWYRQDPGQGLRLIYYSQIVNDFQKGDIAEGYSVSREKKESFPLTVTSAQKNPTAFYLCASSTRTGGNTGELFFGEGSRLTVL.